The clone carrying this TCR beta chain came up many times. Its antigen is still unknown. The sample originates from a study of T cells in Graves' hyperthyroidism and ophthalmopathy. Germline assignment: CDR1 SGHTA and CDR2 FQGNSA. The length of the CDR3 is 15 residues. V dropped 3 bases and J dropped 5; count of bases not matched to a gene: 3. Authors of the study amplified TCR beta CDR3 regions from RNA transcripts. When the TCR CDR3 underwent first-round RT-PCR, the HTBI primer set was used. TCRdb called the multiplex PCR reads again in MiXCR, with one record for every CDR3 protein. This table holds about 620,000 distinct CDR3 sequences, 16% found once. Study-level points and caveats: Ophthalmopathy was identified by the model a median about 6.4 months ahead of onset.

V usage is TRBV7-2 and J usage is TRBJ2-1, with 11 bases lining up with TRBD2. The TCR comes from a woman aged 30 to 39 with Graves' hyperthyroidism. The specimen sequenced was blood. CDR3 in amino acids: CASSFLLAGDNEQFF. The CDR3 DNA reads TGTGCCAGCAGCTTTTTACTAGCGGGAGACAATGAGCAGTTCTTC.